These 2 T cell receptor beta chains were sequenced from one sample in a study of T cells in Graves' hyperthyroidism and ophthalmopathy. Amplification of TCR beta CDR3 regions was performed using RNA transcripts as template. First-round RT-PCR with HTBI primers amplified the TCR CDR3 region. TCRdb ran MiXCR on the multiplex PCR reads and lists one entry per CDR3 protein. Of approximately 400,000 distinct CDR3 sequences in the sample, roughly 15% were seen once. Sequencing used blood. Receptors originate from a woman aged 25-40 years with Graves' ophthalmopathy.

As regards this clonotype: Since a much larger clone is just one base distant, this may be a read error. In DNA form, the CDR3 reads TGTGCCGCCAGTGTCAACGTTGGACAGGGGCTCTACGAGCAGTACTTC. Translation: CAASVNVGQGLYEQYF. The genes are TRBV24-1 and TRBJ2-7; 9 positions match TRBD1. Germline V gene lookup returns CDR1 KGHDR and CDR2 SFDVKD. This CDR3 comprises 16 residues.

This clonotype has ten or more counts. The V gene is TRBV6-1, the J gene TRBJ2-2; a possible D gene is TRBD1 (6 bases). CDR3 length: 15 residues. In germline, CDR1 is MNHNS, CDR2 SASEGT. The V and J ends lost 4 bases and 5 bases respectively, with 14 bases between them. CDR3 protein: CASSAPGQVTGELFF. The CDR3 bases are TGTGCCAGCAGTGCACCGGGACAAGTAACCGGGGAGCTGTTTTTT.